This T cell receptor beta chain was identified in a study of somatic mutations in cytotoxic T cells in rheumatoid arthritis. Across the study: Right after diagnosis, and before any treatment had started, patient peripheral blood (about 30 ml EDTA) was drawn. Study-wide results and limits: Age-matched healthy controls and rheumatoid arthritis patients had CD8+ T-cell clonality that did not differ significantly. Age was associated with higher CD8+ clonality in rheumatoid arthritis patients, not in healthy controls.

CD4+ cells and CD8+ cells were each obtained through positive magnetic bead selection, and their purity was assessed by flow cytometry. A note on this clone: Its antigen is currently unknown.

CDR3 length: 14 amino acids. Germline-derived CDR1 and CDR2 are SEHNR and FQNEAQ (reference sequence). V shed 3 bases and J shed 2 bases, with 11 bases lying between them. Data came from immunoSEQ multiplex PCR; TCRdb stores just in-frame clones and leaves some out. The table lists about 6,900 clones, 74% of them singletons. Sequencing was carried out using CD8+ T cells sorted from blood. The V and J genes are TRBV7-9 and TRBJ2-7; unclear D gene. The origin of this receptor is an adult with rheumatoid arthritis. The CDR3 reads CASSFVISPYEQYF. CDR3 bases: TGTGCCAGCAGCTTCGTAATCAGCCCCTACGAGCAGTACTTC.